This T cell receptor (beta chain) was recovered during a study of blood T cell repertoires in COVID-19. At the level of the study: From T cells, B-cell-depleted T cells, or PBMCs came the material, which was cDNA or gDNA.

Germline V gene data show CDR1 as SQVTM and CDR2 as ANQGSEA. Trimming pared 4 bases from V and 8 bases from J, leaving 14 bases between. The CDR3 contains 12 residues. Libraries were prepared by immunoSEQ multiplex PCR; TCRdb keeps only in-frame clonotypes and omits some of them. The sample shows around 200,000 clones, 70% to 90% of them seen only once. The TCR originated in a man aged 30 to 39 with acute or convalescent COVID-19. The V and J genes are TRBV29-1 and TRBJ1-2, with D perhaps matching TRBD1 (6 bases). Specimen: peripheral blood. CDR3 sequence (DNA): TGCAGCGTTGCGGGACACATCTTAGGCTACACCTTC. Its protein product is CSVAGHILGYTF. Together with reference TRBV29-1 and TRBJ1-2, the CDR3 gives the full variable domain: SAVISQKPSRDICQRGTSLTIQCQVDSQVTMMFWYRQQPGQSLTLIATANQGSEATYESGFVIDKFPISRPNLTFSTLTVSNMSPEDSSIYLCSVAGHILGYTFGSGTRLTVV.